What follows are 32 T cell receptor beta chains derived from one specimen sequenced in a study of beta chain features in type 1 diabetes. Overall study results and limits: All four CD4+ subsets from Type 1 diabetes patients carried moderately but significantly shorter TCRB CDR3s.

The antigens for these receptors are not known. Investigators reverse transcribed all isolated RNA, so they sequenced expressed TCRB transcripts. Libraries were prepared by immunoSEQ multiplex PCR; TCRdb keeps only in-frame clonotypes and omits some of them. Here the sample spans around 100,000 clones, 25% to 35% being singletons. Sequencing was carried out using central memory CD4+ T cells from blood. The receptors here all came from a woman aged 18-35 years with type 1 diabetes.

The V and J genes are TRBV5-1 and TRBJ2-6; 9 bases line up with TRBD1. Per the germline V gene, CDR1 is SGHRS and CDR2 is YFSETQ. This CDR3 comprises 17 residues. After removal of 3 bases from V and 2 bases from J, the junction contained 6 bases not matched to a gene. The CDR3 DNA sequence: TGCGCCAGCAGCTGGCCGGGACAGGGAACTGGGGCCAACGTCCTGACTTTC. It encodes CASSWPGQGTGANVLTF.

CDR3 sequence (DNA): TGTGCCAGCAGTGAAGCCGGTCCCTACACAGATACGCAGTATTTT. It is translated as CASSEAGPYTDTQYF. The rearrangement uses TRBV6-1 and TRBJ2-3; D remains ambiguous. This CDR3 has 15 residues. The germline gives CDR1 MNHNS, CDR2 SASEGT. The germline V and J ends were trimmed by 0 bases and 2 bases, with 9 bases remaining between them.

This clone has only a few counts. The CDR3 protein is CASSITDLLSPKNEQFF. The CDR3 DNA sequence: TGTGCCAGCAGCATTACCGACTTGTTAAGTCCTAAAAATGAGCAGTTCTTC. The genes are TRBV2 and TRBJ2-1; D not certain. V was pared by 6 bases and J by 7 bases, with 25 bases between. The CDR3 contains 17 residues. Germline-derived CDR1 and CDR2 are SNHLY and FYNNEI.

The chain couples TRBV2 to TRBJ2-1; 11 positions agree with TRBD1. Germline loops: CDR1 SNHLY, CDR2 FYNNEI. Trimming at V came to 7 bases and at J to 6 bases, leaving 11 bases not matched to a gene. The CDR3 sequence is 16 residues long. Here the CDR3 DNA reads TGTGCCAGCACGTGGACAGGGGGCCCTTCGGGCAATGAGCAGTTCTTC. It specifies CASTWTGGPSGNEQFF.

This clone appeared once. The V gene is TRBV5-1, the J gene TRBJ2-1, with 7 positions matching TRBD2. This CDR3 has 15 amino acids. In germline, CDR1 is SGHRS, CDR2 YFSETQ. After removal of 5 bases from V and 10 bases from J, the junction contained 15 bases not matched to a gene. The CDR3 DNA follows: TGCGCCAGCAGTTCTGGACTAGTCCTACCGAGGGAGCAGTTCTTC. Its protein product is CASSSGLVLPREQFF.

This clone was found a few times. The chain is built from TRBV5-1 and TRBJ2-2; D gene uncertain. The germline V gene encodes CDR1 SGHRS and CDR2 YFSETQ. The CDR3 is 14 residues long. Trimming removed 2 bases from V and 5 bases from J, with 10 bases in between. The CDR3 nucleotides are TGCGCCAGCAGCTTCCTTAGCCTGACCGGGGAGCTGTTTTTT. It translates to CASSFLSLTGELFF.

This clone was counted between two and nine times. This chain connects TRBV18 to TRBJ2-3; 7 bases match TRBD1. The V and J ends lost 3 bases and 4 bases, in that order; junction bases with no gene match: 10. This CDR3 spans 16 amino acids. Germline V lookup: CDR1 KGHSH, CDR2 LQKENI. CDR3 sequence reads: CASSPLGQERADTQYF. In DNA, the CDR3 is TGTGCCAGCTCACCCCTAGGACAGGAACGCGCAGATACGCAGTATTTT. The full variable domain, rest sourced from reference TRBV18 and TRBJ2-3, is NAGVMQNPRHLVRRRGQEARLRCSPMKGHSHVYWYRQLPEEGLKFMVYLQKENIIDESGMPKERFSAEFPKEGPSILRIQQVVRGDSAAYFCASSPLGQERADTQYFGPGTRLTVL.

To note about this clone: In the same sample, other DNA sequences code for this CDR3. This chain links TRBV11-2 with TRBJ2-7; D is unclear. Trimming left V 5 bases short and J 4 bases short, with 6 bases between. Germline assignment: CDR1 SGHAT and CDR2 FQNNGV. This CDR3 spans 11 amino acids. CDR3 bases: TGTGCCAGCAGCCTACGGTACGAGCAGTACTTC. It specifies CASSLRYEQYF.

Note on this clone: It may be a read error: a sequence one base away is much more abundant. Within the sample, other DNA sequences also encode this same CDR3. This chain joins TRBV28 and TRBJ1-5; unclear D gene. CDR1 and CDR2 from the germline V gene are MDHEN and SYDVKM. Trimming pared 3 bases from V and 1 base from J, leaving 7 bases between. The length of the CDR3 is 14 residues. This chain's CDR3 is CASSLGGSNQPQHF. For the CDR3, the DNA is TGTGCCAGCAGTTTGGGAGGGAGCAATCAGCCCCAGCATTTT.

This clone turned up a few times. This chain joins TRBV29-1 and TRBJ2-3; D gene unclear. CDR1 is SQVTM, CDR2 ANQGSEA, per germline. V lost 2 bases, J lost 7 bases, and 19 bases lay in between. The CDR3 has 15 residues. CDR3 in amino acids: CSVESARERANTQYF. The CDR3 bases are TGCAGCGTTGAATCGGCTCGCGAGCGTGCAAATACGCAGTATTTT.

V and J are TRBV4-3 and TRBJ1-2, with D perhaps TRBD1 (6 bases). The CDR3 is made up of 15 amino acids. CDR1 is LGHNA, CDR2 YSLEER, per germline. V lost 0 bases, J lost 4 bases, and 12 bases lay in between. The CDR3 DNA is TGCGCCAGCAGCCAAGATGTGACAGGCTCCTATGGCTACACCTTC. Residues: CASSQDVTGSYGYTF.

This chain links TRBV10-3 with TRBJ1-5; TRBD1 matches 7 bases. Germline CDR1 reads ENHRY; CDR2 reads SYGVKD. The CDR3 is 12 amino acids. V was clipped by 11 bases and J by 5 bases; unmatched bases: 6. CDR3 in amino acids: CAVRDSDQPQHF. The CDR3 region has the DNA TGTGCCGTCCGGGACAGCGATCAGCCCCAGCATTTT.

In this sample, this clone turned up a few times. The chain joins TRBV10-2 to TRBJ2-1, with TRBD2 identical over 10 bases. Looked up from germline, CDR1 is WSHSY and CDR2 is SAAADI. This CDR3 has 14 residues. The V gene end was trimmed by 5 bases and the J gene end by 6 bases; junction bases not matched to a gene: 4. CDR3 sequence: CASSRLAGANEQFF. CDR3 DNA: TGCGCCAGCAGTAGGCTAGCGGGAGCCAATGAGCAGTTCTTC.

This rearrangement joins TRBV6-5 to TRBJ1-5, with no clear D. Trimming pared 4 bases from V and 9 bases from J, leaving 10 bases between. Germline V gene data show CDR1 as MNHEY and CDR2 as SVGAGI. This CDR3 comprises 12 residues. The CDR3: CASSSAGRPQHF. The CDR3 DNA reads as TGTGCCAGCAGTTCCGCAGGTCGGCCCCAGCATTTT.

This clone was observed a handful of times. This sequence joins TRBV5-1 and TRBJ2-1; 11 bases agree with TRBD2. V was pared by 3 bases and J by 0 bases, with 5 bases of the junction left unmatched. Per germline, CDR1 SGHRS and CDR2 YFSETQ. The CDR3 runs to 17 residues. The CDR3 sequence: CASSSTSGIVSYNEQFF. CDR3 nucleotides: TGCGCCAGCAGCTCGACTAGCGGGATCGTCTCCTACAATGAGCAGTTCTTC. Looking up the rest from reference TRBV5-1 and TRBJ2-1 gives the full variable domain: KAGVTQTPRYLIKTRGQQVTLSCSPISGHRSVSWYQQTPGQGLQFLFEYFSETQRNKGNFPGRFSGRQFSNSRSEMNVSTLELGDSALYLCASSSTSGIVSYNEQFFGPGTRLTVL.

The CDR3 sequence: CASSIPLAGGRNEQFF. Written as DNA, the CDR3 is TGTGCCAGTAGTATCCCCTTAGCGGGAGGGCGGAATGAGCAGTTCTTC. J is TRBJ2-1 and V is TRBV19; 11 nucleotides line up with TRBD2. Trimming cost V 3 bases and J 7 bases; bases outside gene matches: 8. This CDR3 comprises 16 residues. The germline V gene encodes CDR1 LNHDA and CDR2 SQIVND (reference sequence).

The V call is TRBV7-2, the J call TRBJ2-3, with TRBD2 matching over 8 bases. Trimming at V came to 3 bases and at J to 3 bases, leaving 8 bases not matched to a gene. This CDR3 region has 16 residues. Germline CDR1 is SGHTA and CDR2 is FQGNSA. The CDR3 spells CASSLGPGLGTDTQYF. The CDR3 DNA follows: TGTGCCAGCAGCTTGGGACCGGGACTAGGGACAGATACGCAGTATTTT.

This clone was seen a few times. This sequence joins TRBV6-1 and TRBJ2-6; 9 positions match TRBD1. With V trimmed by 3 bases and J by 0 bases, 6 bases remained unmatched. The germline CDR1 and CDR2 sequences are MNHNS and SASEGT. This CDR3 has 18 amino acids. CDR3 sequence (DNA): TGTGCCAGCAGTGACCGGACAGGGGCCCGCTCTGGGGCCAACGTCCTGACTTTC. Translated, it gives CASSDRTGARSGANVLTF.

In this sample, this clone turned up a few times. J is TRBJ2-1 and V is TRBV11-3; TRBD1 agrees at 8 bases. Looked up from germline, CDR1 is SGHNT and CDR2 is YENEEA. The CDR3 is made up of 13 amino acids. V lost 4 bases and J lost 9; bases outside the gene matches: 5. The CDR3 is CASSSTGQGEQFF. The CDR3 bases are TGTGCCAGCAGCTCCACCGGACAGGGTGAGCAGTTCTTC.

Written as DNA, the CDR3 is TGCAGCGTTGAAGAGGGGGGACAAGAGACCCAGTACTTC. This encodes CSVEEGGQETQYF. The chain links TRBV29-1 to TRBJ2-5, with D tentatively TRBD2 (6 bases). The V gene's germline CDR1 is SQVTM and CDR2 ANQGSEA. The germline V and J ends were trimmed by 0 bases and 2 bases, with 7 bases remaining between them. The CDR3 spans 13 residues.

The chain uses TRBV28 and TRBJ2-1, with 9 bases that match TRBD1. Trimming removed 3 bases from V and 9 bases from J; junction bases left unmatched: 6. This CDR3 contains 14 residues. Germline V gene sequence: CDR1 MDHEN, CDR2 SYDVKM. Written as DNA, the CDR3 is TGTGCCAGCAGTTTCTACAGGGGGCCTAGTGAGCAGTTCTTC. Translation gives CASSFYRGPSEQFF. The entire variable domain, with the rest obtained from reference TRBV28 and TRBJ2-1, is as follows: DVKVTQSSRYLVKRTGEKVFLECVQDMDHENMFWYRQDPGLGLRLIYFSYDVKMKEKGDIPEGYSVSREKKERFSLILESASTNQTSMYLCASSFYRGPSEQFFGPGTRLTVL.

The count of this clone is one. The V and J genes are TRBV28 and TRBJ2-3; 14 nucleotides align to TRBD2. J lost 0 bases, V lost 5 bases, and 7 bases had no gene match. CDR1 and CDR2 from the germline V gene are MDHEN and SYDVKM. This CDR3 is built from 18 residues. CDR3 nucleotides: TGTGCCAGCAGTCCGACTAGCGGGAGGGGATCTAGCACAGATACGCAGTATTTT. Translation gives CASSPTSGRGSSTDTQYF.

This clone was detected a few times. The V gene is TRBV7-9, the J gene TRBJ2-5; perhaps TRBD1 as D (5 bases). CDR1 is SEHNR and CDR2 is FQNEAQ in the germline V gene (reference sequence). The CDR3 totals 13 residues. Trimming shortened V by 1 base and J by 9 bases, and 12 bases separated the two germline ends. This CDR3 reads CASSLEGRSPQYF. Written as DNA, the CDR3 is TGTGCCAGCAGCTTAGAGGGGCGCTCGCCCCAGTACTTC.

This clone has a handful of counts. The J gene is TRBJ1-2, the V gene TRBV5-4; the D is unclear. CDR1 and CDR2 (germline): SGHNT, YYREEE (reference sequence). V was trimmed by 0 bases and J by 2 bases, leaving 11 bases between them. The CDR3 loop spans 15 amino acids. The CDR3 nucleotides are TGTGCCAGCAGCTTGGGTGTGGGAGGGAACTATGGCTACACCTTC. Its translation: CASSLGVGGNYGYTF.

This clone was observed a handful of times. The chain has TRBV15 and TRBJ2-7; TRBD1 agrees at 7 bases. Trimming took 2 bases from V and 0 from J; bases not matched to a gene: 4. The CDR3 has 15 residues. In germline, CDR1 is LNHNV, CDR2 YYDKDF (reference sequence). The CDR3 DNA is TGTGCCACCAGCAGACCGGACAGGAGCTCCTACGAGCAGTACTTC. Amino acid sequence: CATSRPDRSSYEQYF. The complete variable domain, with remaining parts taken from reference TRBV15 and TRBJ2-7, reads DAMVIQNPRYQVTQFGKPVTLSCSQTLNHNVMYWYQQKSSQAPKLLFHYYDKDFNNEADTPDNFQSRRPNTSFCFLDIRSPGLGDTAMYLCATSRPDRSSYEQYFGPGTRLTVT.

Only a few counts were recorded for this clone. The CDR3, as DNA: TGCGCCAGCAGCAGTGGGGGGGACCACCACGAGCAGTACGTC. Protein sequence: CASSSGGDHHEQYV. The V gene is TRBV5-1, the J gene TRBJ2-7; 7 bases align to TRBD2. Germline CDR1 SGHRS, CDR2 YFSETQ. CDR3 size: 14 residues. V was clipped by 4 bases and J by 5 bases; unmatched bases: 9.

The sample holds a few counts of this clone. In DNA form, the CDR3 reads TGTGCCAGCAGCTCGCACAGGGGGCGCCGTCAAACCGGGGAGCTGTTTTTT. This sequence encodes CASSSHRGRRQTGELFF. This rearrangement joins TRBV7-9 to TRBJ2-2, with TRBD1 matching 9 bases. The length of the CDR3 is 17 residues. Germline V gives CDR1 SEHNR, CDR2 FQNEAQ (reference sequence). V gave up 4 bases and J gave up 5 bases; unmatched junction bases: 11.

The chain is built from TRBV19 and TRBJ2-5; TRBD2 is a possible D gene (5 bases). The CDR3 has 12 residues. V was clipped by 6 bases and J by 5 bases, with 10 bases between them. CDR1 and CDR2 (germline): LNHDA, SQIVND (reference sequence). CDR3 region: CASRTPGETQYF. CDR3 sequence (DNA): TGTGCCAGTAGGACCCCGGGGGAGACCCAGTACTTC.

The CDR3 here is CASSPSPDTEAFF. The DNA of the CDR3 is TGTGCCAGCTCCCCAAGCCCTGACACTGAAGCTTTCTTT. The chain uses TRBV18 and TRBJ1-1; the D is unclear. V was pared by 6 bases and J by 3 bases, with 11 bases between. Per the germline V gene, CDR1 is KGHSH and CDR2 is LQKENI. CDR3 length equals 13 residues.

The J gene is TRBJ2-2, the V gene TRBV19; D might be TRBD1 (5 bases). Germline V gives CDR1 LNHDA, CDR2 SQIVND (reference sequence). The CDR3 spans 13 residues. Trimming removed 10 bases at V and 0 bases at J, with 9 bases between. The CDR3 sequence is CAIQASNTGELFF. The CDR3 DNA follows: TGTGCCATACAGGCTTCGAACACCGGGGAGCTGTTTTTT.

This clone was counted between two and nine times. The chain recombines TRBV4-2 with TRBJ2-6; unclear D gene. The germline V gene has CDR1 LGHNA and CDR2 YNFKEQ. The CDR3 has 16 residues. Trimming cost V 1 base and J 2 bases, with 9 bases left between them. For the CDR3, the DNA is TGTGCCAGCAGCCAAGCGACATCCCCTGGGGCCAACGTCCTGACTTTC. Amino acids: CASSQATSPGANVLTF.

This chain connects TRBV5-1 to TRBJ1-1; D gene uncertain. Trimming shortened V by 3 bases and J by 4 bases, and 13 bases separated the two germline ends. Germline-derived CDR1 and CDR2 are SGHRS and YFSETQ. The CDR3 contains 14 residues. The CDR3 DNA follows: TGCGCCAGCAGCTCCACGGGAGGGCCCACTGAAGCTTTCTTT. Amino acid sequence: CASSSTGGPTEAFF.